Below, one T cell receptor (beta chain) is given with its context. What it recognizes is unknown. Trimming cost V 6 bases and J 2 bases; bases outside gene matches: 8. The CDR3 length is 15 residues. The germline gives CDR1 SGHRS, CDR2 YFSETQ. The data originate from a study of beta chain features in type 1 diabetes. Populations isolated by sorting all had purity greater than 98%. All of the isolated RNA was reverse transcribed, so expressed TCRB transcripts were sequenced. The protocol was immunoSEQ multiplex PCR, while the TCRdb copy is restricted to in-frame clones and leaves out a portion. The data contain 600,000 or so clones, about an eighth of them seen just once; the ten biggest clones take up over 0.1%. Findings and limits, study-wide: Significant though moderate, a shortening of TCRB CDR3s appeared in all four CD4+ subsets of Type 1 diabetes patients. Sampled from patients, naive, central memory and Treg TCRB repertoires appeared more similar than those sampled from healthy donors.

The chain couples TRBV5-1 to TRBJ2-3; 8 nucleotides agree with TRBD2. Source material: naive CD4+ T cells from blood. The source of this sequence is a man aged 30 to 39 with type 1 diabetes. Here the CDR3 reads CASIPGLGSTDTQYF. In nucleotides, the CDR3 is TGCGCCAGCATCCCGGGACTAGGGTCCACAGATACGCAGTATTTT. Full variable domain (remainder filled in from reference TRBV5-1 and TRBJ2-3): KAGVTQTPRYLIKTRGQQVTLSCSPISGHRSVSWYQQTPGQGLQFLFEYFSETQRNKGNFPGRFSGRQFSNSRSEMNVSTLELGDSALYLCASIPGLGSTDTQYFGPGTRLTVL.